Listed below are T cell receptor beta chains from one sample, sequenced in a study of shared clonotypes between healthy human individuals. Profiled with immunoSEQ multiplex PCR; TCRdb holds only in-frame clones, not every one. Of approximately 2.4 million clones in the sample, around 95% are singletons; the top ten hold roughly 0.13%. The sequenced material came from naive CD4+ T cells sorted from blood. The receptor set was obtained from a young man in good health. The CDR3 runs from the conserved cysteine through the conserved F or W. Each record gives: CDR3 DNA, CDR3 protein, D gene, V gene, J gene, clone size. The D gene is left open where the match is weak. Only some rows state a clone size, as once, few, many or a class for expanded clones.

DNA: TGTGCCAGCAGCTTACGGACAGACTACGAGCAGTACTTC
CDR3: CASSLRTDYEQYF
D: NA
V: TRBV7-2
J: TRBJ2-7
size: NA

DNA: TGTGCCAGCACCAGTATTTCCCTCTCCTACGAGCAGTACTTC
CDR3: CASTSISLSYEQYF
D: NA
V: TRBV28
J: TRBJ2-7
size: NA

DNA: TGTGCCAGCACACTCAGCGGGGTGGGAGCTCAGCCCCAGCATTTT
CDR3: CASTLSGVGAQPQHF
D: NA
V: TRBV7-2
J: TRBJ1-5
size: NA

DNA: TGTGCCAGAAGCCAGACAGGCACAAACCGAAACACCATATATTTT
CDR3: CARSQTGTNRNTIYF
D: NA
V: TRBV5-3
J: TRBJ1-3
size: NA

DNA: TGCGCCACCCTTGCTAGCGGGAGGGCCGCCTACGAGCAGTACTTC
CDR3: CATLASGRAAYEQYF
D: TRBD2
V: TRBV4-3
J: TRBJ2-7
size: NA

DNA: TGTGCCAGCAGTTACTCCGGGGGCGGAGAGACCCAGTACTTC
CDR3: CASSYSGGGETQYF
D: NA
V: TRBV6-5
J: TRBJ2-5
size: once

DNA: TGTGCCAGCAGCTTAGATTGGGGGACCGCCAATGAGCAGTTCTTC
CDR3: CASSLDWGTANEQFF
D: NA
V: TRBV11-2
J: TRBJ2-1
size: NA

DNA: TGCGCCAGCAGCTTGATCGGACAGGACTCCTACGAGCAGTACTTC
CDR3: CASSLIGQDSYEQYF
D: TRBD1
V: TRBV5-1
J: TRBJ2-7
size: NA

DNA: TGTGCCAGCAGCGGGGGGACAGGGACTGGGACCCAGTACTTC
CDR3: CASSGGTGTGTQYF
D: TRBD1
V: TRBV13
J: TRBJ2-5
size: NA

DNA: TGTGCCAGCACAAGGGACCACACAAAGTGGGGCTACACCTTC
CDR3: CASTRDHTKWGYTF
D: NA
V: TRBV2
J: TRBJ1-2
size: NA

DNA: TGTGCCAGCAGCTTAGGTTGGCCTAGCGGGCAGTATTTT
CDR3: CASSLGWPSGQYF
D: TRBD2
V: TRBV7-6
J: TRBJ2-3
size: NA

DNA: TGTGCCAGCAGCCTAAGGACGGCCCAGGAGACCCAGTACTTC
CDR3: CASSLRTAQETQYF
D: NA
V: TRBV5-4
J: TRBJ2-5
size: NA

DNA: TGTGCCAGCAGTTCGCCGGGTCGGTCCCGAGTCGAGTCCATTTCCTACAATGAGCAGTTCTTC
CDR3: CASSSPGRSRVESISYNEQFF
D: NA
V: TRBV27
J: TRBJ2-1
size: NA

DNA: TGTGCCAGCAGCCCCCGACAAGGTACCTATAATTCACCCCTCCACTTT
CDR3: CASSPRQGTYNSPLHF
D: NA
V: TRBV13
J: TRBJ1-6
size: NA

DNA: TGTGCCAGCAGTTACTCCTCTAGCGGGACCCGCTACGAGCAGTACTTC
CDR3: CASSYSSSGTRYEQYF
D: TRBD2
V: TRBV6-5
J: TRBJ2-7
size: NA

DNA: TGTGCCAGCTCACCACCGGGGTCTTCCTACGAGCAGTACTTC
CDR3: CASSPPGSSYEQYF
D: NA
V: TRBV18
J: TRBJ2-7
size: NA

DNA: TGCGCCAGCAGTGTACGACAGGGTGTTGACACCATATATTTT
CDR3: CASSVRQGVDTIYF
D: TRBD1
V: TRBV10-2
J: TRBJ1-3
size: once

DNA: TGCGCCAGCAGCCACGAGGCTAGCGGGGCACAAGAGACCCAGTACTTC
CDR3: CASSHEASGAQETQYF
D: TRBD2
V: TRBV4-3
J: TRBJ2-5
size: NA

DNA: TGTGCCAGCAGCCGCAACAATGAGCAGTTCTTC
CDR3: CASSRNNEQFF
D: NA
V: TRBV5-4
J: TRBJ2-1
size: NA

DNA: TGTGCCAGCAGCGGACTAGTCTTCAGTAAGCAGTACTTC
CDR3: CASSGLVFSKQYF
D: TRBD2
V: TRBV6-5
J: TRBJ2-7
size: NA

DNA: TGCGCCAGCAGCTTGGGATCCCTCGTATCCTCCTATAATTCACCCCTCCACTTT
CDR3: CASSLGSLVSSYNSPLHF
D: NA
V: TRBV5-1
J: TRBJ1-6
size: NA

DNA: TGTGCTAGCAGACCAAAGAGGCAGCCCCAGCATTTT
CDR3: CASRPKRQPQHF
D: NA
V: TRBV7-7
J: TRBJ1-5
size: few